Given below is one T cell receptor beta chain in context. The sample belongs to a study of blood T cell repertoires in COVID-19. Study as a whole: Samples came from the United States, Italy and Spain, spanning acute and convalescent COVID-19. PBMCs, B-cell-depleted T cells, or T cells provided the cDNA or gDNA that made up the material.

The table came from immunoSEQ multiplex PCR; TCRdb's copy has only in-frame clones and leaves some out. The table lists about 190,000 clones, 80% to 90% of them singletons. The CDR3 loop spans 15 amino acids. V lost 0 bases and J lost 0; bases outside the gene matches: 0. The V gene's germline CDR1 is GTSNPN and CDR2 SVGIG (reference sequence). The clonotype originates from a man aged 25-45 years with active or convalescent COVID-19. Sequencing was carried out using peripheral blood. This chain connects TRBV30 to TRBJ2-1; 9 bases are shared with TRBD2. For the CDR3, the DNA is TGTGCCTGGAGTGTAGCGGGAGGCTCCTACAATGAGCAGTTCTTC. Translated: CAWSVAGGSYNEQFF.